This TCR beta chain originates from a study of blood T cell repertoires in COVID-19. Study-level information: Acute and convalescent COVID-19 samples came from the United States, Italy and Spain.

Source study methods: Amplification of reference gene primers was used by the study to estimate nucleated cell counts. Measured with immunoSEQ multiplex PCR; TCRdb has only the in-frame clones, and not every one. That table gives V, J and clone size, and the DNA gave D and trimming. The table lists around 130,000 clones, around 83% of them singletons. The trim removed 4 bases at V and 4 bases at J, leaving 2 bases unmatched. Germline assignment: CDR1 SQVTM and CDR2 ANQGSEA. This CDR3 has 13 amino acids. The receptor comes from a man between 40 and 49 years old with active or convalescent COVID-19. Sequenced sample: peripheral blood. The rearrangement joins TRBV29-1 to TRBJ1-5, with 9 bases fitting TRBD1. DNA of the CDR3: TGCAGCGTTGGGACAGGGGCTAATCAGCCCCAGCATTTT. Protein sequence: CSVGTGANQPQHF. Full variable domain (missing parts from reference TRBV29-1 and TRBJ1-5): SAVISQKPSRDICQRGTSLTIQCQVDSQVTMMFWYRQQPGQSLTLIATANQGSEATYESGFVIDKFPISRPNLTFSTLTVSNMSPEDSSIYLCSVGTGANQPQHFGDGTRLSIL.